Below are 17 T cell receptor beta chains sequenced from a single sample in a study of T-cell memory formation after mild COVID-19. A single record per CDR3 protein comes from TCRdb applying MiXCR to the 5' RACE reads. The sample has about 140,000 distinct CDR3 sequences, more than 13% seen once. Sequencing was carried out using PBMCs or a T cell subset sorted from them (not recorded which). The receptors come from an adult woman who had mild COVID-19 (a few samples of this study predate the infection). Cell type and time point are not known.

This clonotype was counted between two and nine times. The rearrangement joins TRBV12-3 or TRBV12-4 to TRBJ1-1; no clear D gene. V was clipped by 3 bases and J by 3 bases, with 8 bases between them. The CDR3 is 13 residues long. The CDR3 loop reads CASSLVQYTEAFF. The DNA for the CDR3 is TGTGCCAGCAGTTTGGTACAGTACACTGAAGCTTTCTTT.

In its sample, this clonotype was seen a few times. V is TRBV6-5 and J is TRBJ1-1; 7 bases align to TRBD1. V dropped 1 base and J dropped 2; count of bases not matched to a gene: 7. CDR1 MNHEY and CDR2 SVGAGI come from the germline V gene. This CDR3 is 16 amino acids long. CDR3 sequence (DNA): TGTGCCAGCAGTTACTTGCAGGGGGGTCCTAACACTGAAGCTTTCTTT. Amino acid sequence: CASSYLQGGPNTEAFF.

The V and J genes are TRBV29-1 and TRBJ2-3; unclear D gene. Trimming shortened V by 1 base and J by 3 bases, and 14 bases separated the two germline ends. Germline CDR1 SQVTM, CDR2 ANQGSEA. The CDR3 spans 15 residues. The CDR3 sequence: CSVEARQVATDTQYF. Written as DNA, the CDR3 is TGCAGCGTTGAAGCCAGGCAGGTTGCGACAGATACGCAGTATTTT.

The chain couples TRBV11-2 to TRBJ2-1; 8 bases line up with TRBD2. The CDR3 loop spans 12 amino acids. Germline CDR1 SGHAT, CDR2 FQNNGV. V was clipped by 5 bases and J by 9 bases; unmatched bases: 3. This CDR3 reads CASSPAGGEQFF. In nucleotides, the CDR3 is TGTGCCAGCAGCCCCGCGGGAGGTGAGCAGTTCTTC.

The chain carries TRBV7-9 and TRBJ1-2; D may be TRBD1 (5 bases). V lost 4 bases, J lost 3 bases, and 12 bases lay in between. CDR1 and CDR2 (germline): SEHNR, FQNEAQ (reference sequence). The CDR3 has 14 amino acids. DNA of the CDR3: TGTGCCAGCAGCTCACGTGGGACGTACTATGGCTACACCTTC. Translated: CASSSRGTYYGYTF.

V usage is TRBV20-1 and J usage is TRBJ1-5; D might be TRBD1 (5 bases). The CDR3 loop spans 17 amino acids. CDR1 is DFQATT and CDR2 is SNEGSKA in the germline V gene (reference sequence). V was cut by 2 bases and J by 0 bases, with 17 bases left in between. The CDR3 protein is CSARHALGVSSNQPQHF. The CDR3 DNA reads TGCAGTGCTAGACACGCCCTGGGGGTTTCTAGCAATCAGCCCCAGCATTTT.

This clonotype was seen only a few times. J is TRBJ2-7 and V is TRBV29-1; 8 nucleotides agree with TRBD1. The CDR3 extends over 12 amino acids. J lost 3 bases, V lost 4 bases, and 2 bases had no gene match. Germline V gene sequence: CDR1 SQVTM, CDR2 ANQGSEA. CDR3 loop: CSVVGQGYEQYF. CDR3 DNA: TGCAGCGTTGTTGGACAGGGCTACGAGCAGTACTTC.

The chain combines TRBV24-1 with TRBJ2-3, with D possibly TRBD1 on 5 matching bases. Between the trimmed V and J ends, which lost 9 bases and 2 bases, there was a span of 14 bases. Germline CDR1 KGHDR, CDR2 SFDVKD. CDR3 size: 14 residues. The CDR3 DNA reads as TGTGCCACCTCCGACAGCTTTTTCACAGATACGCAGTATTTT. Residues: CATSDSFFTDTQYF.

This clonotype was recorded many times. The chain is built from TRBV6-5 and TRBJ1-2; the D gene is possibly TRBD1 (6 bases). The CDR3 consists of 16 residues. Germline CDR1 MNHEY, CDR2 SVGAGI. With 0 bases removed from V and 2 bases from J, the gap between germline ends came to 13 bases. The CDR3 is CASSYSRYQGNYGYTF. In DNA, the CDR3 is TGTGCCAGCAGTTACTCGAGATATCAGGGGAACTATGGCTACACCTTC.

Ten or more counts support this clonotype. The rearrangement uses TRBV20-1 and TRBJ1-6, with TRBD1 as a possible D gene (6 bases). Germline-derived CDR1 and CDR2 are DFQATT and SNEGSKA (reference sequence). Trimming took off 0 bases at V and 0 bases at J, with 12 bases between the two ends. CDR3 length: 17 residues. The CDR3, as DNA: TGCAGTGCTAGAGATCAGGACAGAAGCTCCTATAATTCACCCCTCCACTTT. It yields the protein CSARDQDRSSYNSPLHF.

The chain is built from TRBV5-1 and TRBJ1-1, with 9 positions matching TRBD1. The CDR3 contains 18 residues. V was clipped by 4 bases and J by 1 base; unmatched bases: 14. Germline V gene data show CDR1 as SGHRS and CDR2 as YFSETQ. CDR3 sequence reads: CASSPSRTGGEKNTEAFF. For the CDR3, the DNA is TGCGCCAGCAGCCCATCCCGTACAGGGGGCGAGAAGAACACTGAAGCTTTCTTT.

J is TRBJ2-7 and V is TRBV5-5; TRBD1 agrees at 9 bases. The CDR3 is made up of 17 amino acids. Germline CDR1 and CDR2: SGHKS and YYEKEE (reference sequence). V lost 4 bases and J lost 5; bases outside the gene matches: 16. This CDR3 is CASSVGTGTPPAHEQYF. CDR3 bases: TGTGCCAGCAGCGTAGGGACAGGGACCCCCCCCGCCCACGAGCAGTACTTC.

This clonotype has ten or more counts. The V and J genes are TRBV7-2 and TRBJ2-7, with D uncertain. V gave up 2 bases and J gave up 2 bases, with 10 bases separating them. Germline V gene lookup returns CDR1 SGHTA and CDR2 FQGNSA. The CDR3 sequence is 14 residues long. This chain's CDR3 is CASSLSMVPYEQYF. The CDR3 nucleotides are TGTGCCAGCAGCTTAAGCATGGTCCCCTACGAGCAGTACTTC.

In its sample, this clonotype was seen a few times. In nucleotides, the CDR3 is TGTGCCAGTGGGACTAGCGAAATTACCGGGGAGCTGTTTTTT. Translated: CASGTSEITGELFF. This chain uses TRBV19 with TRBJ2-2; 10 bases fit TRBD2. Trimming took 8 bases from V and 5 from J; bases not matched to a gene: 5. Germline V gives CDR1 LNHDA, CDR2 SQIVND (reference sequence). CDR3 size: 14 residues.

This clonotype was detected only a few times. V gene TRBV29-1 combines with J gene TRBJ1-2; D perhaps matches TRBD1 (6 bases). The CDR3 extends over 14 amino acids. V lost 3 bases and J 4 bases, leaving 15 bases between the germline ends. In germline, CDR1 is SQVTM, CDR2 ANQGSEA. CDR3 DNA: TGCAGCGTTGATTTACAGGGAAAACTCTATGGCTACACCTTC. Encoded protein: CSVDLQGKLYGYTF.

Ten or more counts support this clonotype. The CDR3 here is CASSSAEQGVGGELFF. The CDR3 nucleotides are TGTGCCAGCAGCAGCGCCGAACAGGGGGTTGGCGGGGAGCTGTTTTTT. The rearrangement uses TRBV7-8 and TRBJ2-2, with TRBD1 matching 8 bases. V was pared by 5 bases and J by 7 bases, with 12 bases of the junction left unmatched. Per germline, CDR1 SGHVS and CDR2 FQNEAQ. CDR3 length equals 16 residues.

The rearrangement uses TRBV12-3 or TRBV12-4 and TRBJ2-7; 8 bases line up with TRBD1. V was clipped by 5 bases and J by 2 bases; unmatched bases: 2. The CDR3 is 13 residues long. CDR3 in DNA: TGTGCCAGCAGTACAGGGGGACCCTACGAGCAGTACTTC. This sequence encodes CASSTGGPYEQYF.